This T cell receptor (beta chain) emerged from a study of control samples from healthy donors and cancer patients. V was shortened by 5 bases and J by 8 bases, with 19 bases between the two germline ends. The CDR3 length is 15 residues. The V gene's germline CDR1 is KGHSY and CDR2 FQNENV. Using immunoSEQ multiplex PCR, the repertoire was profiled, and TCRdb retains in-frame clones only, with some absent. The sample includes tens of thousands of clones, 65% to 80% of them seen just once. Sample: PBMCs. The source is a man aged 55 to 69 with head and neck cancer. The chain has TRBV16 and TRBJ2-1; tentatively, D is TRBD2 (7 bases). The CDR3 DNA is TGTGCCAGCAGCGAGAGGGGGGGTCCTTTGGATGAGCAGTTCTTC. Translated: CASSERGGPLDEQFF.